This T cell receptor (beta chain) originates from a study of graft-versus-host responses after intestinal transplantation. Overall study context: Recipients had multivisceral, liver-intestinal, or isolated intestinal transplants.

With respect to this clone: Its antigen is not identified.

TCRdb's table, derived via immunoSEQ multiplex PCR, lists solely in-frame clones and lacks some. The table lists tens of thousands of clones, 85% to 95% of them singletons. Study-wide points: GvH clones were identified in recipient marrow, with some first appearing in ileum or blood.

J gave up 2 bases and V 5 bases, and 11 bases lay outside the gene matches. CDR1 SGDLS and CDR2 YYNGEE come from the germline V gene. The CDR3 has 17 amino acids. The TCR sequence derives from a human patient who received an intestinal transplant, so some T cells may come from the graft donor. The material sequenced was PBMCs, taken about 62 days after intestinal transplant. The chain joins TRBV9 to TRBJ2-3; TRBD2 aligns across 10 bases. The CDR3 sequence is CASSPNPLAGATDTQYF. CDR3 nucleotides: TGTGCCAGCAGTCCCAATCCCCTAGCGGGGGCCACAGATACGCAGTATTTT.